This TCR beta chain was sequenced in a study of beta chain features in type 1 diabetes (dated by TCRdb to 2016 to 2018). A note on the overall study: Mean age, gender distribution, total cell number and subset yield did not differ between patients and healthy donors. Naive and central memory subsets were obtained from all 30 or so donors, but regulatory and stem cell-like memory subsets were isolated from only 8 patients and roughly eight healthy donors. A total of 85 million to 140 million sorted cells were examined across all samples, and a strong correlation was observed between cell number per subset and RNA yield. In the study, TCRB repertoires of sorted circulating CD4+ T cell subsets from recently diagnosed type 1 diabetes patients were compared with those of matched healthy donors.

Each donor gave one peripheral blood draw, averaging roughly 120 mL, which was collected into heparinised tubes. A BD FACSAria II was used to sort naive, central memory, regulatory and stem cell-like memory CD4+ T cells with a panel that included CD45RO, CCR7, CD25, CD127, CD95 and CD27. Purity was above 98% for every sorted population. PBMCs were separated immediately by Lymphoprep density gradient centrifugation and were stained directly, without being cultured. Samples were stained and sorted in pairs, with one healthy donor and one patient per experiment, so that batch effects were minimized. Overall study results and their limits: At VDJ recombination sites, patients with type 1 diabetes made fewer insertions and deleted more nucleotides, a pattern implying thymic rearrangement abnormalities. Because cDNA was sequenced instead of genomic DNA, highly expressing activated cells could be over-represented, though the groups showed no difference in activation or CD3 levels. Because the HLA sub-analyses included only small numbers of individuals, any influence of HLA type on TCRB rearrangement was left unresolved. A moderate but significant shortening of TCRB CDR3 length was observed in type 1 diabetes patients in all four CD4+ subsets. PCR may preferentially amplify shorter templates, but because patient and control samples were amplified and corrected together, any resulting skew would affect both groups equally. Naive, central memory and regulatory TCRB repertoires appeared to be more alike among patients than among healthy donors.

The entire amount of isolated RNA was reverse transcribed using the High Capacity cDNA Reverse Transcription Kit, so the sequenced TCRB transcripts were expressed ones. Deep immunoSEQ sequencing was applied to naive, central memory and regulatory T cell samples, giving an average of roughly 3.3 million total reads per sample. After sorted cells were lysed in RLT buffer, RNA was extracted with DNase-treated RNeasy Micro or Mini kits, with the choice depending on cell number. Each cell subset was processed on its own to prevent cross-contamination, while patient and healthy donor samples were processed together. TCRB sequences were amplified from cDNA with the immunoSEQ multiplex PCR, producing 87-bp fragments spanning the CDR3 region. Sequencing of the amplicons was performed on the Illumina HiSeq platform. The paper's processing steps were these. Synthetic template baselines were used to correct PCR bias computationally, reads within Hamming distance 2 were collapsed, and singletons that could not be merged were discarded. Reads were aligned against IMGT to assign V, D and J genes, CDR3 length and insertions or deletions at six rearrangement sites. Clonotype counts were normalized to sorted cell number within each subset before computing true diversity and Gini coefficients with the tcR R package. Repertoire sharing was quantified using the overlap coefficient calculated on TCRB nucleotide sequences. Out-of-frame TCRB sequences from naive cells were analyzed to stand in for the pre-selection repertoire. The table comes from immuneACCESS by way of TCRdb, which keeps in-frame sequences with V and J called. Part of the clones is missing from these tables; in studies checked, under half for an unresolved V gene and the rest for unknown reasons. D and trimming come from the DNA, and the V and J calls and clone size come from that table. For this sample there are 350,000 or so clones; 20% appear just once. The top ten constitute 0.035% to 0.05% of the sample.

The CDR3 runs 15 amino acids, cysteine and phenylalanine included. The DNA shown is the 45-base CDR3, in frame from base 1. Trimming takes 0 bases from V and 5 bases from J, and the germline ends sit 12 bases apart. According to the germline V gene, CDR1 reads SGHRS and CDR2 reads YFSETQ. As concerns this clone: No antigen is known for it. Base qualities are missing; no much larger clone stands one base away. The same CDR3 arises from other DNA sequences in this sample as well.

Source material: naive CD4+ T cells from blood. The cell subset or site label, as the study defines it: true naive CD4+ T cells. This chain joins TRBV5-1 to TRBJ2-1; the D gene is possibly TRBD2, with 6 bases matching. The receptor was derived from a woman between 18 and 29 years old in good health. The base sequence is TGCGCCAGCAGCTTGGGGCCTGGCGGGAACAATGAGCAGTTCTTC. This encodes CASSLGPGGNNEQFF.